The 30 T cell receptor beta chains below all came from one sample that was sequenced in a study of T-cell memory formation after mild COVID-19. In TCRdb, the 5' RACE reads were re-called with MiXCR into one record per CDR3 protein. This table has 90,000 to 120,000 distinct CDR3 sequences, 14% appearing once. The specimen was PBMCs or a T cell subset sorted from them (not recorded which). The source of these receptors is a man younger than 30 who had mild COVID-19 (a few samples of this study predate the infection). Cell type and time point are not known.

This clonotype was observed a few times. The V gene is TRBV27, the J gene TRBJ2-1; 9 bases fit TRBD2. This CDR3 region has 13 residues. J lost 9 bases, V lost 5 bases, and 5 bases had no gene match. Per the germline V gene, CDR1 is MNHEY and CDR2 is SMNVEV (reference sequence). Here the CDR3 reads CASSRGRAGEQFF. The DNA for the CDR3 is TGTGCCAGCAGTCGCGGGAGGGCCGGTGAGCAGTTCTTC.

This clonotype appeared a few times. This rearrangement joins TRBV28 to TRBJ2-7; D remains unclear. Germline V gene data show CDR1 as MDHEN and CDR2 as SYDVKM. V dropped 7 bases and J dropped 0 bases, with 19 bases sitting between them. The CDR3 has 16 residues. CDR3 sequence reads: CASTGRGILRSYEQYF. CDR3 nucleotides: TGTGCCAGCACCGGCCGTGGGATACTACGCTCCTACGAGCAGTACTTC. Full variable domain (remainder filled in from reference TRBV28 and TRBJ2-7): DVKVTQSSRYLVKRTGEKVFLECVQDMDHENMFWYRQDPGLGLRLIYFSYDVKMKEKGDIPEGYSVSREKKERFSLILESASTNQTSMYLCASTGRGILRSYEQYFGPGTRLTVT.

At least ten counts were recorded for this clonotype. The CDR3 reads CASSRDSASGYTF. The CDR3 DNA reads as TGCGCCAGCAGCCGGGACAGCGCTTCTGGCTACACCTTC. V and J are TRBV4-3 and TRBJ1-2; 7 bases are shared with TRBD1. V shed 4 bases and J 7 bases; nucleotides not matched to a gene: 6. CDR1 is LGHNA, CDR2 YSLEER, per germline. This CDR3 spans 13 amino acids.

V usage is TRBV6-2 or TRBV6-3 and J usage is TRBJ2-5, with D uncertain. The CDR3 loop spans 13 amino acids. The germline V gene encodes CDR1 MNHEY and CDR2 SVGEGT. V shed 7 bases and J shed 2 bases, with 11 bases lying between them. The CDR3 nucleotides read TGTGCCAGCAAACTCTGGGAACAAGAGACCCAGTACTTC. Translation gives CASKLWEQETQYF.

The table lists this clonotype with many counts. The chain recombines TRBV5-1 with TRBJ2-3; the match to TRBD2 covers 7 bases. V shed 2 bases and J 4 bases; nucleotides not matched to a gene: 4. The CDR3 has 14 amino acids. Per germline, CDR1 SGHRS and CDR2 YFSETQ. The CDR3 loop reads CASSFPGGADTQYF. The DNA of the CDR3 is TGCGCCAGCAGCTTCCCGGGGGGTGCAGATACGCAGTATTTT.

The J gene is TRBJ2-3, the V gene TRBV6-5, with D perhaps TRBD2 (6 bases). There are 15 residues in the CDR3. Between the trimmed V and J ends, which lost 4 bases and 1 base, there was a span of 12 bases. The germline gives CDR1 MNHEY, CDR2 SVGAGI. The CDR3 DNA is TGTGCCAGCAGTTCGGGACTTTTTGGCACAGATACGCAGTATTTT. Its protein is CASSSGLFGTDTQYF.

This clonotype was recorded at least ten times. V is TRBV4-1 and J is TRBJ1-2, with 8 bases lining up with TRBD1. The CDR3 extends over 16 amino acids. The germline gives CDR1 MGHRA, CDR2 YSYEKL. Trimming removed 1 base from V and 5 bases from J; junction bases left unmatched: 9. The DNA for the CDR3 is TGCGCCAGCAGCCAAGTACCGGGACAGGTAGATTATGGCTACACCTTC. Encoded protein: CASSQVPGQVDYGYTF.

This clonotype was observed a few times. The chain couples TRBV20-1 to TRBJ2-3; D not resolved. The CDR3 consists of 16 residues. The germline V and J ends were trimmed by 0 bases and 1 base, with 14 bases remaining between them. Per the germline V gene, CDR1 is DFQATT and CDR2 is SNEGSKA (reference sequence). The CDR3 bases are TGCAGTGCTAGAGATCGAGTTAGCCCCCGCACAGATACGCAGTATTTT. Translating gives CSARDRVSPRTDTQYF.

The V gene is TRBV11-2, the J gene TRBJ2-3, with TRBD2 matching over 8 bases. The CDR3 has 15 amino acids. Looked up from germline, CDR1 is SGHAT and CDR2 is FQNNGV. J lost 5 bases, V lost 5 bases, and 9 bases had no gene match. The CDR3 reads CASSPTSGVLDTQYF. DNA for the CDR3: TGTGCCAGCAGCCCAACTAGCGGCGTTTTAGATACGCAGTATTTT.

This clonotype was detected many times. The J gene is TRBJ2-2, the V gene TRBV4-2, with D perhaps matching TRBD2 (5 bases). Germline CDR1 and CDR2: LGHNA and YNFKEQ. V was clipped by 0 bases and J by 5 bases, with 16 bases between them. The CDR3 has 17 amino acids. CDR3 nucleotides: TGTGCCAGCAGCCAAGAAGACATCGGGATGGTTACCGGGGAGCTGTTTTTT. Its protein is CASSQEDIGMVTGELFF.

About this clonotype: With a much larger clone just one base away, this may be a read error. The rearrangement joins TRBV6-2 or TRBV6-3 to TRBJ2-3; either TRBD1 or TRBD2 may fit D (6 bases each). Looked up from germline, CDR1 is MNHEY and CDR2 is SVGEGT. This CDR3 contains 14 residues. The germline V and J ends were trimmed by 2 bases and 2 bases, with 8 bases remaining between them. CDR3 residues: CASSYGGHTDTQYF. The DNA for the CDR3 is TGTGCCAGCAGTTACGGGGGGCACACAGATACGCAGTATTTT.

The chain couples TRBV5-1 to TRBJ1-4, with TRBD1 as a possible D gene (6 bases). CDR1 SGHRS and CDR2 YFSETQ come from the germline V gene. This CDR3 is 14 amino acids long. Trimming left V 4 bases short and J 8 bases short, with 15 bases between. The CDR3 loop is CASSVTGFEEKLFF. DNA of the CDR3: TGCGCCAGCAGCGTAACAGGGTTCGAGGAAAAACTGTTTTTT.

CDR3 DNA sequence: TGCGCCAGCAGCCAAGATCGGGGCTACGAGCAGTACTTC. Translated, it gives CASSQDRGYEQYF. This chain connects TRBV4-3 to TRBJ2-7; possible D gene TRBD2, 5 bases. Trimming took 0 bases from V and 3 from J, leaving 6 bases between them. Per germline, CDR1 LGHNA and CDR2 YSLEER. This CDR3 comprises 13 residues.

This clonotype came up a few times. The CDR3 region is CASSLGGANTEAFF. The CDR3, as DNA: TGTGCCAGCAGCTTAGGGGGCGCGAACACTGAAGCTTTCTTT. This rearrangement joins TRBV5-6 to TRBJ1-1, with 7 bases that match TRBD1. With V trimmed by 2 bases and J by 1 base, 2 bases remained unmatched. This CDR3 spans 14 amino acids. Germline CDR1 is SGHDT and CDR2 is YYEEEE.

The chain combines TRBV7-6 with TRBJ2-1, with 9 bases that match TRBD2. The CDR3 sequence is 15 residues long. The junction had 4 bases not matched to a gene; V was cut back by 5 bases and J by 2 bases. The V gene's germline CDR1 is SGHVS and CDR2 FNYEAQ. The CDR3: CASSQQRGAYNEQFF. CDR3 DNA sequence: TGTGCCAGCAGCCAACAGCGGGGGGCCTACAATGAGCAGTTCTTC.

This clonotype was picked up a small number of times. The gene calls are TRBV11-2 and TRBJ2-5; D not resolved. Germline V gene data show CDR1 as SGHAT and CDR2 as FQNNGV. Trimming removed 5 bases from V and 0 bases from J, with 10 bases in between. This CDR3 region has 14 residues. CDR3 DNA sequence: TGTGCCAGCAGCACAGAAGGGTACCAAGAGACCCAGTACTTC. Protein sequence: CASSTEGYQETQYF.

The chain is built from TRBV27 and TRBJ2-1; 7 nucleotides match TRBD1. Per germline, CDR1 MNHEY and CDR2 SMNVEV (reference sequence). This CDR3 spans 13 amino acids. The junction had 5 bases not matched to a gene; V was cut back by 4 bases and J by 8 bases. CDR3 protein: CASSWDSQDEQFF. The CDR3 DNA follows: TGTGCCAGCAGTTGGGACAGCCAGGATGAGCAGTTCTTC.

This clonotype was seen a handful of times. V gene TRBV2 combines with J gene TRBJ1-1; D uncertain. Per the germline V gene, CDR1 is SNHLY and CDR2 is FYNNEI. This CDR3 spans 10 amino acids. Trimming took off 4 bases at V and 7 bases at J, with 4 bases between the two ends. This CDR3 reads CASSAYEAFF. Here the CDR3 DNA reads TGTGCCAGCAGTGCGTATGAAGCTTTCTTT.

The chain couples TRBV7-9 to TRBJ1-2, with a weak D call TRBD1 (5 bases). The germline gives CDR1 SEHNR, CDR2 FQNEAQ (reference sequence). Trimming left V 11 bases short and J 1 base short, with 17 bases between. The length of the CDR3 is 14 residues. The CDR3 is CAGAAEGNNYGYTF. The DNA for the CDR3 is TGTGCCGGCGCGGCCGAGGGGAATAACTATGGCTACACCTTC.

The CDR3 loop is CASGFLADYNEQFF. In nucleotides, the CDR3 is TGTGCTAGTGGTTTCTTGGCAGACTACAATGAGCAGTTCTTC. The chain joins TRBV12-5 to TRBJ2-1; D unresolved. The germline CDR1 and CDR2 sequences are LGHNT and FRNRAP. V was pared by 3 bases and J by 3 bases, with 9 bases between. The CDR3 length is 14 residues.

The CDR3 reads CASSMYRDRGRSDTQYF. In DNA, the CDR3 is TGTGCCAGTAGTATGTACCGGGACAGGGGGCGTTCAGATACGCAGTATTTT. This sequence joins TRBV19 and TRBJ2-3, with 12 nucleotides matching TRBD1. V lost 3 bases, J lost 4 bases, and 8 bases stayed unmatched. The germline CDR1 and CDR2 sequences are LNHDA and SQIVND (reference sequence). The CDR3 has 17 residues.

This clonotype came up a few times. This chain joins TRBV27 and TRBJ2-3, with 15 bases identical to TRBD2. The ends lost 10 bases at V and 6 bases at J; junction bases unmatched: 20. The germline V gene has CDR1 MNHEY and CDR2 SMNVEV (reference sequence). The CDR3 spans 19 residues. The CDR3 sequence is CATTLSAGTSGGPGDTQYF. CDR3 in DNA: TGTGCCACCACCCTATCCGCCGGGACTAGCGGGGGGCCGGGGGATACGCAGTATTTT.

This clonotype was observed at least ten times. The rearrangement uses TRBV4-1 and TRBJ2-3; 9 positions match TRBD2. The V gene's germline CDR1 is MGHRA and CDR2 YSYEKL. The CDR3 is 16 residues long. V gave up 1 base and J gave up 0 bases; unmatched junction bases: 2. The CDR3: CASSQVAGASTDTQYF. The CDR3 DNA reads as TGCGCCAGCAGCCAAGTAGCGGGAGCTAGCACAGATACGCAGTATTTT.

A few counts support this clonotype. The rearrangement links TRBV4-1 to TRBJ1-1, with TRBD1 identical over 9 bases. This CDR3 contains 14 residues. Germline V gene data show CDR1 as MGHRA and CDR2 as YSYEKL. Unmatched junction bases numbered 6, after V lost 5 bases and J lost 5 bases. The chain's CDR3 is CASSEGTGWTEAFF. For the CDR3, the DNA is TGCGCCAGCAGCGAAGGGACAGGGTGGACTGAAGCTTTCTTT.

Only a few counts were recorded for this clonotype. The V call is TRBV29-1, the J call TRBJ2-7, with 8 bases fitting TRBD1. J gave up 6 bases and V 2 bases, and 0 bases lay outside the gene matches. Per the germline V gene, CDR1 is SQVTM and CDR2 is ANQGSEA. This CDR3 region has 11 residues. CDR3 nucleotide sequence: TGCAGCGTTGAAACAGGGGGCGAGCAGTACGTC. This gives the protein CSVETGGEQYV.

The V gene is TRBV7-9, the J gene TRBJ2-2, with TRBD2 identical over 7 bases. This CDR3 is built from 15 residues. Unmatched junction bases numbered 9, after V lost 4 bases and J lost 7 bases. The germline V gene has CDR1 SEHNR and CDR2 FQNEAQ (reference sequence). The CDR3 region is CASSWAGESHGELFF. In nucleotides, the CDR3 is TGTGCCAGCAGCTGGGCGGGGGAGTCGCACGGGGAGCTGTTTTTT.

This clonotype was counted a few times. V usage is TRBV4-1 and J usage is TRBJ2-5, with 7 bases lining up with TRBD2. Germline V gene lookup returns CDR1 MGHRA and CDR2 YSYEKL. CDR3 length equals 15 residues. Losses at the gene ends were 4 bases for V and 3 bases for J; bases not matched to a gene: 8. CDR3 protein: CASSPIGGLEETQYF. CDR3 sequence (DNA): TGCGCCAGCAGCCCCATCGGGGGGTTAGAAGAGACCCAGTACTTC.

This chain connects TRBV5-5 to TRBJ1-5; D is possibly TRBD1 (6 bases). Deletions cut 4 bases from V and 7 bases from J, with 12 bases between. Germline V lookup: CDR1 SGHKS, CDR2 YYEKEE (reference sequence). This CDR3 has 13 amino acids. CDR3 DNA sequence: TGTGCCAGCAGCCCTAGGGGGGGCCAGCCCCAGCATTTT. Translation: CASSPRGGQPQHF.

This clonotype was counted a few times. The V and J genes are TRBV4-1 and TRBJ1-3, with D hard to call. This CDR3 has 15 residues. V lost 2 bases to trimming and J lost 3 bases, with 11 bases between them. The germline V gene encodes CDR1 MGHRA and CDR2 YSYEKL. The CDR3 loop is CASSQIEGNGNTIYF. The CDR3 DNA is TGCGCCAGCAGCCAAATTGAGGGCAATGGAAACACCATATATTTT.

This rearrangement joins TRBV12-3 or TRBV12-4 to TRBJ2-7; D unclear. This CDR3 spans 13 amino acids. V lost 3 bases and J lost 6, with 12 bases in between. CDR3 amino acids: CASSLGPSTEQYV. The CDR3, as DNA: TGTGCCAGCAGTTTGGGCCCTTCTACCGAGCAGTACGTC.